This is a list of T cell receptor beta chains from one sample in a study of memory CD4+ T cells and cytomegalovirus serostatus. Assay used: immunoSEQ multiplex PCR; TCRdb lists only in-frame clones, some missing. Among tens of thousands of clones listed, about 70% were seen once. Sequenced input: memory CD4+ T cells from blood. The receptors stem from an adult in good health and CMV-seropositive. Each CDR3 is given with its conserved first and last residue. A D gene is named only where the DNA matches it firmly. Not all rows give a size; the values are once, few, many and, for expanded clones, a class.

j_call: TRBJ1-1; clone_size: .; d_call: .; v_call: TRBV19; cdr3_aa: CASTVPGRPEAFF; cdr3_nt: TGTGCCAGTACCGTACCGGGACGACCTGAAGCTTTCTTT
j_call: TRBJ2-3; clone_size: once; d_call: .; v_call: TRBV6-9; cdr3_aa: CASSYKEEGSDTQYF; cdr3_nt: TGTGCCAGCAGTTATAAAGAGGAAGGCTCAGATACGCAGTATTTT
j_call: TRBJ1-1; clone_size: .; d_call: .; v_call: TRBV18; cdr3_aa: CASSRGDGRAAEAFF; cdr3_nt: TGTGCCAGCTCCCGGGGAGACGGAAGAGCCGCTGAAGCTTTCTTT
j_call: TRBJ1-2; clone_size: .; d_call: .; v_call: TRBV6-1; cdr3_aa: CASSVGIYKDYGYTF; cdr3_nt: TGTGCCAGCAGTGTGGGCATCTATAAGGACTATGGCTACACCTTC
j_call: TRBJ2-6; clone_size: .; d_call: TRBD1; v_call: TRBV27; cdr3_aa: CASTNGQGATTGANVLTF; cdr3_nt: TGTGCCAGCACGAACGGACAGGGGGCGACAACTGGGGCCAACGTCCTGACTTTC
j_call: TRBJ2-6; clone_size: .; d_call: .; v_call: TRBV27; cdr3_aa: CASSPLTGFSGANVLTF; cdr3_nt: TGTGCCAGCAGTCCTTTGACAGGCTTCTCTGGGGCCAACGTCCTGACTTTC
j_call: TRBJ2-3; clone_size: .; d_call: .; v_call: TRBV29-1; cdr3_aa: CSGLEASDTQYF; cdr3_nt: TGCAGCGGTCTGGAGGCCTCAGATACGCAGTATTTT
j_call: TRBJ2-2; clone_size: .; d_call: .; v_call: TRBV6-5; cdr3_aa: CASRGTGELFF; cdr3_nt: TGTGCCAGCAGGGGCACCGGGGAGCTGTTTTTT
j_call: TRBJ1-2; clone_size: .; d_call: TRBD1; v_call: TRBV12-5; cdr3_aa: CASGFDRGLGYTF; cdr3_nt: TGTGCTAGTGGCTTCGACAGGGGGCTGGGCTACACCTTC
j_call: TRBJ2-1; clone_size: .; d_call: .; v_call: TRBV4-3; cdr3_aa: CASSQDPGGTNEQFF; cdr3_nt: TGCGCCAGCAGCCAAGATCCTGGCGGGACGAATGAGCAGTTCTTC
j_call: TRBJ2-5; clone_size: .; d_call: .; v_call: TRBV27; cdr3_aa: CASKAGNQETQYF; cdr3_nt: TGTGCCAGCAAGGCGGGGAATCAAGAGACCCAGTACTTC
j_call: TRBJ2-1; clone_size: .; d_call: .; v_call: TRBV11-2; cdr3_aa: CASSFRAESYNEQFF; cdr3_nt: TGTGCCAGCAGCTTCCGAGCGGAAAGCTACAATGAGCAGTTCTTC
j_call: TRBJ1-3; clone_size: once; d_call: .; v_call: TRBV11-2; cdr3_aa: CASSFSGNTIYF; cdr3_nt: TGTGCCAGCAGCTTTTCGGGAAACACCATATATTTT
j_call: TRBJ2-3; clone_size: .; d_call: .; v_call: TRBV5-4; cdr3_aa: CASSLGDSRHADTQYF; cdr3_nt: TGTGCCAGCAGCTTGGGGGACTCCCGCCACGCCGATACGCAGTATTTT
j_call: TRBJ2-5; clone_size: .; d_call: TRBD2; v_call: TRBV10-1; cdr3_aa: CASSESTGGTQYF; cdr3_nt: TGCGCCAGCAGTGAGTCGACGGGGGGGACCCAGTACTTC
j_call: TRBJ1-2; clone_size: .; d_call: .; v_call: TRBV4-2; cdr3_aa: CASSPSPGGDEGWGYTF; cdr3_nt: TGTGCCAGCAGCCCCTCCCCAGGCGGGGACGAGGGTTGGGGCTACACCTTC
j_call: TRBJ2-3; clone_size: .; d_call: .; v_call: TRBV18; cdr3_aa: CASSPGGSTDTQYF; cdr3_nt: TGTGCCAGCTCACCTGGCGGGAGCACAGATACGCAGTATTTT
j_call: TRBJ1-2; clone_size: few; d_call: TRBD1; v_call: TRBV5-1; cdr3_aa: CASSPRTGDDYTF; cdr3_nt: TGCGCCAGCAGCCCAAGGACAGGGGATGACTACACCTTC
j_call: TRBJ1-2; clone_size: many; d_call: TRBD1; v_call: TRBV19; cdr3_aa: CASDRETVVTF; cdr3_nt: TGTGCCAGTGACAGGGAGACGGTAGTCACCTTC
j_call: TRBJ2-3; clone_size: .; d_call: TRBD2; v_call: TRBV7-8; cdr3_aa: CASSLAPQGLAEGGTQYF; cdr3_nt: TGTGCCAGCAGCTTAGCACCACAGGGACTAGCGGAAGGGGGTACGCAGTATTTT
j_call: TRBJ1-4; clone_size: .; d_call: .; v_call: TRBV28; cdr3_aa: CATPGDGTGSEKLFF; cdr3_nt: TGTGCCACCCCCGGGGACGGGACCGGGAGTGAAAAACTGTTTTTT
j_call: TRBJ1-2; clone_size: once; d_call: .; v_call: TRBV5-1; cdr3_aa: CASSLGPTQGSYGYTF; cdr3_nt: TGCGCCAGCAGCTTGGGGCCTACACAGGGCTCCTATGGCTACACCTTC
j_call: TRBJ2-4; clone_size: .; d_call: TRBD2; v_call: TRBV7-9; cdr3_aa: CASSLGTSGRLGGIQYF; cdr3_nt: TGTGCCAGCAGCTTGGGGACTAGCGGGAGGCTGGGGGGCATTCAGTACTTC
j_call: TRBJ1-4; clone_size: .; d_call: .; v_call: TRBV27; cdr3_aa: CAYGSEKLFF; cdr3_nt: TGTGCCTACGGATCTGAAAAACTGTTTTTT
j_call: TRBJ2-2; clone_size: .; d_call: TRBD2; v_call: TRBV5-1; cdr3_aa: CASTPLAGGIGELFF; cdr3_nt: TGCGCCAGCACCCCTCTAGCGGGAGGGATAGGGGAGCTGTTTTTT
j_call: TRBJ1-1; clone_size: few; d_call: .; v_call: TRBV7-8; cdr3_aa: CASSQTTGTAFF; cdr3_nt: TGTGCCAGCAGCCAGACCACAGGGACAGCTTTCTTT
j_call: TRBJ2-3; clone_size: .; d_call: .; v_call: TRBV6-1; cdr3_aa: CASSEVRGDTQYF; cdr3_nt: TGTGCCAGCAGTGAGGTCAGGGGTGATACGCAGTATTTT
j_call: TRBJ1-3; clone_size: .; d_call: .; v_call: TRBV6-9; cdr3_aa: CPWEFPLVAGCIGNTIYF; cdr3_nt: TGTCCCTGGGAGTTCCCTTTGGTGGCGGGATGTATTGGAAACACCATATATTTT
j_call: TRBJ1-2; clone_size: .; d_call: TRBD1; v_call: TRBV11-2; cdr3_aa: CASSLDPGQGPVNYGYTF; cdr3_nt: TGTGCCAGCAGCTTAGATCCGGGACAGGGGCCGGTGAACTATGGCTACACCTTC
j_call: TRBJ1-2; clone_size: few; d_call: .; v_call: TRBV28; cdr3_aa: CASTPSGNGGYTF; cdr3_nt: TGTGCCAGCACCCCGTCAGGGAATGGGGGCTACACCTTC
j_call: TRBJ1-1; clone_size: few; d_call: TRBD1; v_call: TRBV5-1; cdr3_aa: CASSSATGANTEAFF; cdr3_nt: TGCGCCAGCAGCTCGGCGACAGGGGCGAACACTGAAGCTTTCTTT
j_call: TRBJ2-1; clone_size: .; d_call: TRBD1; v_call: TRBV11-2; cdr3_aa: CASSTDRDNEQFF; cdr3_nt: TGTGCCAGCAGCACTGACAGGGACAATGAGCAGTTCTTC
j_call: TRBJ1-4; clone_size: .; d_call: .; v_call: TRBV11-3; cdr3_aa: CASSNAGGFSEKLFF; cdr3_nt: TGTGCCAGCAGCAATGCCGGGGGCTTTAGTGAAAAACTGTTTTTT
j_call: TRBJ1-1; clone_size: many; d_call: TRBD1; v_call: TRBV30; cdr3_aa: CAWRPGTATRGAFF; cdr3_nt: TGTGCCTGGAGGCCCGGGACAGCGACCCGCGGCGCTTTCTTT
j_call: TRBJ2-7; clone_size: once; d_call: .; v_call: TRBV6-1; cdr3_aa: CASSHSYEQYF; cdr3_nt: TGTGCCAGCAGTCACTCCTACGAGCAGTACTTC
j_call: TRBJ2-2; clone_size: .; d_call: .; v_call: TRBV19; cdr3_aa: CASMVGNGAGELFF; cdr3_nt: TGTGCCAGTATGGTCGGTAACGGCGCCGGGGAGCTGTTTTTT
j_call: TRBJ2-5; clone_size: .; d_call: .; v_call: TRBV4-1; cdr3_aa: CASSQEEEETQYF; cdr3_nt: TGCGCCAGCAGCCAAGAGGAGGAAGAGACCCAGTACTTC
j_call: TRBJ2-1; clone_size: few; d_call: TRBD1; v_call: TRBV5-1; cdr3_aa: CASRPTGKVNNEQFF; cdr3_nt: TGCGCCAGCAGGCCGACAGGGAAGGTAAACAATGAGCAGTTCTTC
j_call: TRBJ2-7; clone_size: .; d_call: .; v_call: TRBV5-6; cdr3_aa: CASSSQWDEQYF; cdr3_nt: TGTGCCAGCAGCTCACAATGGGACGAGCAGTACTTC
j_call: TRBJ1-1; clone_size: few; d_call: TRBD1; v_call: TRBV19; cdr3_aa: CASSFTSLTGEAFF; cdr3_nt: TGTGCCAGTAGTTTCACCTCGTTGACAGGGGAAGCTTTCTTT
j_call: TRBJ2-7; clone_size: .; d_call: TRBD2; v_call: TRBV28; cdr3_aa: CASSRTSGMSYEQYF; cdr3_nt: TGTGCCAGCAGTAGGACTAGCGGGATGTCCTACGAGCAGTACTTC
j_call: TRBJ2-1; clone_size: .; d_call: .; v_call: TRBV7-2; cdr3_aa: CASSSDPGVNEQFF; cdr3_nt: TGTGCCAGCAGCTCGGACCCAGGGGTCAATGAGCAGTTCTTC
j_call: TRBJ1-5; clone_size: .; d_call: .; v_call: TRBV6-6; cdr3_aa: CASSFSSNQPQHF; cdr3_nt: TGTGCCAGCAGTTTCAGTAGCAATCAGCCCCAGCATTTT
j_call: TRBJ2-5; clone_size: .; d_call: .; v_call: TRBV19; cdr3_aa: CASSPGAGTQYF; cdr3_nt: TGTGCCAGTAGTCCGGGAGCGGGGACCCAGTACTTC
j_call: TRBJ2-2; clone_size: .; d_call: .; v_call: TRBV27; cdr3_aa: CASSVQSFAGGGELFF; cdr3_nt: TGTGCCAGCAGTGTTCAGAGTTTTGCTGGCGGCGGGGAGCTGTTTTTT
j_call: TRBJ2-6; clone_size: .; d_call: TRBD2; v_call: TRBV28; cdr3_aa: CASRGLMGLATTSGANVLTF; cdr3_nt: TGTGCCAGCAGGGGACTCATGGGACTAGCGACGACCTCTGGGGCCAACGTCCTGACTTTC
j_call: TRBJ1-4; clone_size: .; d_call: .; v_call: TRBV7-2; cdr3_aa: CASSLDPTNEKLFF; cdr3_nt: TGTGCCAGCAGCTTAGATCCAACTAATGAAAAACTGTTTTTT
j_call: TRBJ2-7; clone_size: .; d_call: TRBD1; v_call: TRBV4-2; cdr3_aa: CASSQETGGSFEQYF; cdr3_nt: TGTGCCAGCAGCCAAGAAACAGGGGGCTCCTTCGAGCAGTACTTC
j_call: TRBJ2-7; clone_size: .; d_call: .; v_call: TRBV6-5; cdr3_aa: CASSYWGRGGSQYF; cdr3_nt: TGTGCCAGCAGTTACTGGGGACGCGGCGGCTCCCAGTACTTC
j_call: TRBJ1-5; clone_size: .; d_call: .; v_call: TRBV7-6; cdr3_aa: CASSLSAALDQPQHF; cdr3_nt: TGTGCCAGCAGCCTATCTGCCGCACTCGATCAGCCCCAGCATTTT